This T cell receptor beta chain was captured in a study of low-dose radiotherapy and immunotherapy resistance in tumors. Time point meaning: after trial treatment. Stated treatment: LDRT plus nivolumab, ipilimumab, low-dose cyclophosphamide and aspirin (RACIN trial). Each donor was administered nivolumab, ipilimumab, aspirin, low-dose cyclophosphamide and low-dose radiotherapy. Enrollment required an advanced solid tumor negative for tumor-infiltrating lymphocytes. This clonotype came up many times. Germline lookup yields CDR1 MNHEY and CDR2 SMNVEV (reference sequence). This CDR3 has 14 amino acids. J gave up 4 bases and V 4 bases, and 6 bases lay outside the gene matches. Primers used for first-strand cDNA, a TRAV- and TRBV-specific set, covered both alpha and beta chains. TCR amplification ran approximately 22 PCR cycles using constant-region and V-primer adapter primers. The mRNA that was isolated underwent amplification by in vitro transcription. One entry per CDR3 protein results from TCRdb running MiXCR on the reads. The data hold 30,000 to 45,000 distinct CDR3 sequences, with around 21% observed a single time.

This clonotype was obtained from a female donor with ovarian cancer. J is TRBJ1-2 and V is TRBV27, with 7 nucleotides matching TRBD1. This specimen was PBMCs, taken after low-dose radiotherapy plus immunotherapy. The CDR3 nucleotides are TGTGCCAGCAGTTCCTCCGGGACAGTCTATGGCTACACCTTC. Amino acid sequence: CASSSSGTVYGYTF.